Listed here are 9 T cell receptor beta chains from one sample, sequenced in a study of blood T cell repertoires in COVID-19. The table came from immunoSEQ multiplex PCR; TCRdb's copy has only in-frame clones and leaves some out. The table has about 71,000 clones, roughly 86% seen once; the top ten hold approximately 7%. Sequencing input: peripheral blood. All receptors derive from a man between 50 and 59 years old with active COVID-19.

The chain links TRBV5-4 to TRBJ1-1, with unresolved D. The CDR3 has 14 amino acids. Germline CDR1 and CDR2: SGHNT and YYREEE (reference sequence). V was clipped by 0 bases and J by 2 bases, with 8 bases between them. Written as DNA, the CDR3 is TGTGCCAGCAGCTTGGCCCTCAGAAACACTGAAGCTTTCTTT. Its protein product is CASSLALRNTEAFF.

The CDR3 protein is CASSFDPGLIYTF. The DNA for the CDR3 is TGCGCCAGCAGCTTCGACCCGGGACTTATCTACACCTTC. The V gene is TRBV5-1, the J gene TRBJ1-2, with a weak D call TRBD1 (5 bases). There are 13 residues in the CDR3. Germline CDR1 and CDR2: SGHRS and YFSETQ. V was shortened by 2 bases and J by 10 bases, with 15 bases between the two germline ends. The entire variable domain, with the rest obtained from reference TRBV5-1 and TRBJ1-2, is as follows: KAGVTQTPRYLIKTRGQQVTLSCSPISGHRSVSWYQQTPGQGLQFLFEYFSETQRNKGNFPGRFSGRQFSNSRSEMNVSTLELGDSALYLCASSFDPGLIYTFGSGTRLTVV.

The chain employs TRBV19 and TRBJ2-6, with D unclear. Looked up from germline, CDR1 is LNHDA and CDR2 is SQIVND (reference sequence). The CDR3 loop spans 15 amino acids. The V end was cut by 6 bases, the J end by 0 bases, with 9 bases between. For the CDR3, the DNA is TGTGCCAGTAGACCCACGAGCTCTGGGGCCAACGTCCTGACTTTC. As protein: CASRPTSSGANVLTF.

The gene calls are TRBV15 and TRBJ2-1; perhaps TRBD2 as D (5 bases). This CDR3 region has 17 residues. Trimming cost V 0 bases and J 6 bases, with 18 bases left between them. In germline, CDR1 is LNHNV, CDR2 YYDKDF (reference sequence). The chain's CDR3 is CATSRDLWPDEGNEQFF. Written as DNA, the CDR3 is TGTGCCACCAGCAGAGATCTTTGGCCAGACGAGGGCAATGAGCAGTTCTTC.

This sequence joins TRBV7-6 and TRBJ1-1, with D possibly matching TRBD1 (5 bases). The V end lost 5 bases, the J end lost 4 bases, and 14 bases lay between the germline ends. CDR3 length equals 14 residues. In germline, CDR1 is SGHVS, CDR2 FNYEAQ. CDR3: CASSPGGFGTEAFF. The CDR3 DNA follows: TGTGCCAGCAGCCCTGGGGGGTTCGGCACTGAAGCTTTCTTT.

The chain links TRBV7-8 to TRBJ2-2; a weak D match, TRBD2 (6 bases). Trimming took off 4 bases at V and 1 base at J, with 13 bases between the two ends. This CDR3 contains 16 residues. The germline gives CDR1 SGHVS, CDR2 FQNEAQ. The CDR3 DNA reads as TGTGCCAGCAGCTCCTTCGTTAGCGGGAACACCGGGGAGCTGTTTTTT. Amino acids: CASSSFVSGNTGELFF.

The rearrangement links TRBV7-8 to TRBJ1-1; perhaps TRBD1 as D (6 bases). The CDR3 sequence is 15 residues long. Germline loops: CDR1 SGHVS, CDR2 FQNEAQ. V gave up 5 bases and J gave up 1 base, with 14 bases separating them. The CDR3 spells CASSITGTRNTEAFF. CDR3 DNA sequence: TGTGCCAGCAGCATAACCGGGACACGGAACACTGAAGCTTTCTTT. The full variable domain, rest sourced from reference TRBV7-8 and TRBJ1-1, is GAGVSQSPRYKVAKRGQDVALRCDPISGHVSLFWYQQALGQGPEFLTYFQNEAQLDKSGLPSDRFFAERPEGSVSTLKIQRTQQEDSAVYLCASSITGTRNTEAFFGQGTRLTVV.

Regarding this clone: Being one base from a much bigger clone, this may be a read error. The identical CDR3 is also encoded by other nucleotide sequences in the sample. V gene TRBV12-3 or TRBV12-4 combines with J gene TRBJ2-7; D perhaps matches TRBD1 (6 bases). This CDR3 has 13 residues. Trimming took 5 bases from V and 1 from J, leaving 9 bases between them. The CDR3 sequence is CASSQDSSYEQYF. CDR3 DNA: TGTGCCAGCAGTCAGGACAGTTCCTACGAGCAGTACTTC.

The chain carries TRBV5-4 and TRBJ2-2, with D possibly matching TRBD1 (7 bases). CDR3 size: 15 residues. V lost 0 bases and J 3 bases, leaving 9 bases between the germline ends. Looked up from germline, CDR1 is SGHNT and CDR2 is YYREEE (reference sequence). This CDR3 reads CASSLGRGDTGELFF. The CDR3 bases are TGTGCCAGCAGCTTGGGCAGGGGGGACACCGGGGAGCTGTTTTTT.